What follows are 10 T cell receptor beta chains derived from one specimen sequenced in a study of blood T cell repertoires in COVID-19. The protocol was immunoSEQ multiplex PCR, while the TCRdb copy is restricted to in-frame clones and leaves out a portion. The sample has about 140,000 clones; roughly 86% are singletons. Input material: peripheral blood. Receptor source: an older woman with acute or convalescent COVID-19.

The chain links TRBV14 to TRBJ1-2; tentative D call: TRBD1 (6 bases). The CDR3 is 14 residues long. The germline V and J ends were trimmed by 4 bases and 4 bases, with 13 bases remaining between them. Germline V CDR1 and CDR2: SGHDN, FVKESK. Written as DNA, the CDR3 is TGTGCCAGCAGCCGACAGGTTGGGGGCTATGGCTACACCTTC. Translated, it gives CASSRQVGGYGYTF.

The J gene is TRBJ2-1, the V gene TRBV5-1; 10 bases are shared with TRBD2. Unmatched junction bases numbered 7, after V lost 0 bases and J lost 10 bases. CDR1 is SGHRS and CDR2 is YFSETQ in the germline V gene. The CDR3 extends over 15 amino acids. CDR3 loop: CASSLDLAGGREQFF. The CDR3 nucleotides are TGCGCCAGCAGCTTGGATTTAGCGGGGGGCCGAGAGCAGTTCTTC. Variable domain in full (rest from reference TRBV5-1 and TRBJ2-1): KAGVTQTPRYLIKTRGQQVTLSCSPISGHRSVSWYQQTPGQGLQFLFEYFSETQRNKGNFPGRFSGRQFSNSRSEMNVSTLELGDSALYLCASSLDLAGGREQFFGPGTRLTVL.

The J gene is TRBJ1-4, the V gene TRBV11-2; D gene uncertain. CDR1 and CDR2 from the germline V gene are SGHAT and FQNNGV. V lost 1 base and J 4 bases, leaving 10 bases between the germline ends. The length of the CDR3 is 15 residues. The CDR3 sequence is CASSLGQVLNEKLFF. The DNA of the CDR3 is TGTGCCAGCAGCTTAGGTCAGGTCCTTAATGAAAAACTGTTTTTT.

The rearrangement links TRBV7-3 to TRBJ2-2; 10 bases align to TRBD2. This CDR3 has 16 residues. Germline CDR1 is SGHTA and CDR2 is FQGTGA. The V segment lost 1 base and the J segment 4 bases; nucleotides outside the gene matches: 3. The CDR3 loop reads CASSLRGLAATGELFF. DNA for the CDR3: TGTGCCAGCAGCTTAAGAGGACTAGCGGCCACCGGGGAGCTGTTTTTT. Filled out from reference TRBV7-3 and TRBJ2-2, the complete variable domain reads GAGVSQTPSNKVTEKGKYVELRCDPISGHTALYWYRQSLGQGPEFLIYFQGTGAADDSGLPNDRFFAVRPEGSVSTLKIQRTERGDSAVYLCASSLRGLAATGELFFGEGSRLTVL.

V gene TRBV21-1 combines with J gene TRBJ1-5; TRBD1, as called in the table, went unchecked against the DNA. TRBV21-1 is noted as a pseudogene. The CDR3 has 19 residues. CDR3 amino acids: CASSPKGDTGIYSNQPQHF. CDR3 coding DNA: TGTGCCAGCAGCCCCAAGGGGGACACCGGGATTTATAGCAATCAGCCCCAGCATTTT.

The V call is TRBV6-2 or TRBV6-3, the J call TRBJ2-3; tentatively, D is TRBD1 (6 bases). Deletions cut 6 bases from V and 4 bases from J, with 14 bases between. The germline gives CDR1 MNHEY, CDR2 SVGEGT. The CDR3 is 14 residues long. CDR3 amino acids: CASSLRHRADTQYF. The CDR3 DNA reads as TGTGCCAGCAGCTTACGACACAGGGCAGATACGCAGTATTTT.

The rearrangement joins TRBV5-4 to TRBJ1-2; no clear D gene. Per germline, CDR1 SGHNT and CDR2 YYREEE (reference sequence). The CDR3 totals 13 residues. Trimming shortened V by 4 bases and J by 3 bases, and 10 bases separated the two germline ends. The CDR3 is CASSPLPDYGYTF. Here the CDR3 DNA reads TGTGCCAGCAGCCCCCTTCCAGACTATGGCTACACCTTC.

The rearrangement uses TRBV6-1 and TRBJ1-4, with 7 positions matching TRBD1. With V trimmed by 2 bases and J by 4 bases, 10 bases remained unmatched. This CDR3 spans 17 amino acids. Germline V lookup: CDR1 MNHNS, CDR2 SASEGT. The CDR3 nucleotides read TGTGCCAGCAGTGAATGGCCGAAAGGACAGGTTAATGAAAAACTGTTTTTT. The encoded protein is CASSEWPKGQVNEKLFF.

The V call is TRBV11-2, the J call TRBJ2-1, with D possibly matching TRBD1 (5 bases). Trimming took off 4 bases at V and 7 bases at J, with 14 bases between the two ends. The CDR3 is 14 amino acids. Germline-derived CDR1 and CDR2 are SGHAT and FQNNGV. The CDR3 loop reads CASSSLQGFNEQFF. CDR3 sequence (DNA): TGTGCCAGCAGCTCCCTGCAGGGTTTTAATGAGCAGTTCTTC.

This chain links TRBV28 with TRBJ2-5, with no clear D. This CDR3 region has 10 residues. Trimming pared 9 bases from V and 10 bases from J, leaving 12 bases between. Looked up from germline, CDR1 is MDHEN and CDR2 is SYDVKM. The CDR3 here is CASSSVLQYF. In DNA, the CDR3 is TGTGCCAGTTCCTCGGTGCTCCAGTACTTC. Based on the CDR3 plus reference TRBV28 and TRBJ2-5, the full variable domain is DVKVTQSSRYLVKRTGEKVFLECVQDMDHENMFWYRQDPGLGLRLIYFSYDVKMKEKGDIPEGYSVSREKKERFSLILESASTNQTSMYLCASSSVLQYFGPGTRLLVL.